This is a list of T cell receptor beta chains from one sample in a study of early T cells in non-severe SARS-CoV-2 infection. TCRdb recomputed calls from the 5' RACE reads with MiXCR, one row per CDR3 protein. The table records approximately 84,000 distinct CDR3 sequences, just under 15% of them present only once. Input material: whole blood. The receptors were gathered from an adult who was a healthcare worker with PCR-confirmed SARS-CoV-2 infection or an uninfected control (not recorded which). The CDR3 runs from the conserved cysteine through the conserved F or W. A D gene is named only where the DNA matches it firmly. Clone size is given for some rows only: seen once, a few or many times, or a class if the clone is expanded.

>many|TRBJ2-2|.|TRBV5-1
TGCGCCAGCAGCTTGGAAGGGTGGAACACCGGGGAGCTGTTTTTT
CASSLEGWNTGELFF
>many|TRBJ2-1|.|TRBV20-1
TGCAGTGCTAGAGCCTCTGACAATGAGCAGTTCTTC
CSARASDNEQFF
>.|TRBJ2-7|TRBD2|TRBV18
TGTGCCAGCTCACCAACACTAGCGGGAGACGAGCAGTACTTC
CASSPTLAGDEQYF
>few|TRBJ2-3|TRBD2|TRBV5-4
TGTGCCAGCAGCTTGGATGCGGGAGAGTTGCATACGCAGTATTTT
CASSLDAGELHTQYF
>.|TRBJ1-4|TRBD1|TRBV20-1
TGCAGTGCTAGAGGAGGGGGCAGAAGGGAAAAACTGTTTTTT
CSARGGGRREKLFF
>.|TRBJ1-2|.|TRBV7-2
TGTGCCAGCAGCTTAAATGCCGGATCTGGCGGCTACACCTTC
CASSLNAGSGGYTF
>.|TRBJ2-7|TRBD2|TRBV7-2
TGTGCCAGCAGCCCAGGGACTAGCGGGAACTACGAGCAGTACTTC
CASSPGTSGNYEQYF
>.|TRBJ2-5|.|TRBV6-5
TGTGCCAGCAGCGCCGGTTTGGCGACCCAGTACTTC
CASSAGLATQYF
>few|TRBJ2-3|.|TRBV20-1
TGCAGTGCTAGAGATCGCCGGAGGGGTAGCACAGATACGCAGTATTTT
CSARDRRRGSTDTQYF
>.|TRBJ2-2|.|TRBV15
TGTGCCACCAGCAGAGATAGGCTAGTAGCCGGGGAGCTGTTTTTT
CATSRDRLVAGELFF
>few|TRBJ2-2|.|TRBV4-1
TGCGCCAGCAGCCAAGTTGGAACAGGGCCCGCCGGGGAGCTGTTTTTT
CASSQVGTGPAGELFF
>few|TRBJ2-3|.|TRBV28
TGTGCCAGCAGCCTAACACGGTGGGGTACAGATACGCAGTATTTT
CASSLTRWGTDTQYF
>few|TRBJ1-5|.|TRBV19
TGTGCCAGTACTGGACAAAGCAATCAGCCCCAGCATTTT
CASTGQSNQPQHF
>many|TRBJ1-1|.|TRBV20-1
TGCAGTGCTATTGGTTTAGGACGTTTGAACACTGAAGCTTTCTTT
CSAIGLGRLNTEAFF
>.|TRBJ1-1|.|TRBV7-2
TGTGCCAGCAGCAAGGGACAGAACACTGAAGCTTTCTTT
CASSKGQNTEAFF
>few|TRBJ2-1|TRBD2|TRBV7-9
TGTGCCAGCAGCTGGGGGACTAGCGGGAGCTCGGATGAGCAGTTCTTC
CASSWGTSGSSDEQFF
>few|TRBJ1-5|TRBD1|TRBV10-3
TGTGCCATCAGTGGGACAGGGCAGCAGCCCCAGCATTTT
CAISGTGQQPQHF
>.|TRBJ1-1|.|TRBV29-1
TGCAGCGTTTGGGGGCGGAACACTGAAGCTTTCTTT
CSVWGRNTEAFF
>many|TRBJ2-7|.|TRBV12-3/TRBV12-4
TGTGCCAGCAGCGGTAGACAGGAAACCTACGAGCAGTACTTC
CASSGRQETYEQYF
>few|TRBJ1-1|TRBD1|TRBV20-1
TGCAGTGCTGATTCCGGGACAGAGGGTACTGAAGCTTTCTTT
CSADSGTEGTEAFF
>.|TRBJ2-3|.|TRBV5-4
TGTGCCAGCAGCTTGGCCATGGATACGCAGTATTTT
CASSLAMDTQYF
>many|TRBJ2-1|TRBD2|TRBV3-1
TGTGCCAGCAGCTGGACTAGCAGGCCTCTGAATGAGCAGTTCTTC
CASSWTSRPLNEQFF
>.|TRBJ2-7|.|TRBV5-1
TGCGCCAGCAGCCGACTAGGAGAGCAGTACTTC
CASSRLGEQYF
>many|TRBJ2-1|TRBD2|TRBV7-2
TGTGCCAGCAGCTTATATAAGCGGGAGTACAATGAGCAGTTCTTC
CASSLYKREYNEQFF
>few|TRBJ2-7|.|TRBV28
TGTGCCAGCGGGACTGGCGAGCAGTACTTC
CASGTGEQYF
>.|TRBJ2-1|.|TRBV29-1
TGCAGCGCGGGCGGGACCTCCTACAATGAGCAGTTCTTC
CSAGGTSYNEQFF
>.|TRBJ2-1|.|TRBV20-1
TGCAGTGCTAGCGCCTTGTCGGCAGCGGACAATGAGCAGTTCTTC
CSASALSAADNEQFF
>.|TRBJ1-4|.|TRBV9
TGTGCCAGCAGCGTAGCCCCGACAGATGAAAAACTGTTTTTT
CASSVAPTDEKLFF
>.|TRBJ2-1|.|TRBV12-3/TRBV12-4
TGTGCCAGCAGTGGGGACGGGACTCTCCCTAGCTCCTACAATGAGCAGTTCTTC
CASSGDGTLPSSYNEQFF
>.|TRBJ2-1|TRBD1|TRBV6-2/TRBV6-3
TGTGCCAGCATGCCGGGACAGCACTACAATGAGCAGTTCTTC
CASMPGQHYNEQFF
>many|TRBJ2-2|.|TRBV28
TGTGCCAGCAGTTTAGCCCGAATCAACACCGGGGAGCTGTTTTTT
CASSLARINTGELFF
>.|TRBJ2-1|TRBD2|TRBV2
TGTGCCAGCAGTGAAGGACTAGCGGGAGCGGACTACAATGAGCAGTTCTTC
CASSEGLAGADYNEQFF
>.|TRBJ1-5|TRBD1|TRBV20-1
TGCAGTGCAACATCAGACACAGGGGGCTATCAGCCCCAGCATTTT
CSATSDTGGYQPQHF
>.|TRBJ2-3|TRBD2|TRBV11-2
TGTGCCAGCAGCTTTGGGACTAGCCTTTACACAGATACGCAGTATTTT
CASSFGTSLYTDTQYF
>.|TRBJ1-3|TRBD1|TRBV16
TGTGCCAGCAGCCAGCGGACAGGAGGAAACACCATATATTTT
CASSQRTGGNTIYF
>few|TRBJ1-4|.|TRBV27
TGTGCCAGCAGTGGCTCATGGGGGAAACTGTTTTTT
CASSGSWGKLFF
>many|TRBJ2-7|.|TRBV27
TGTGCCAGCAGCAACTCGAGCTACGAGCAGTACTTC
CASSNSSYEQYF
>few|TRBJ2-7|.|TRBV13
TGTGCCAGCAGCCAGACCTCCTACGAGCAGTACTTC
CASSQTSYEQYF
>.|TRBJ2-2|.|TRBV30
TGTGCCTGGAACAGCAACACCGGGGAGCTGTTTTTT
CAWNSNTGELFF
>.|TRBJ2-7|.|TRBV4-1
TGCGCCAGCAGCCAAGGAGGCAGCGAGCAGTACTTC
CASSQGGSEQYF
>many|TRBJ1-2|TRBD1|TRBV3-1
TGTGCCAGCAGCCAAGATGGGACAGGGTGGAACGATGGCTACACCTTC
CASSQDGTGWNDGYTF
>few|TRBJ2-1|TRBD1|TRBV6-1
TGTGCCAGCATAAAGGGGACAGGGACCTACAATGAGCAGTTCTTC
CASIKGTGTYNEQFF
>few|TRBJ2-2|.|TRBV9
TGTGCCAGCAGCGTAGGGACAGCAAATCCCGGGGAGCTGTTTTTT
CASSVGTANPGELFF
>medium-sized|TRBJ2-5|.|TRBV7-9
TGTGCCAGCAGCTTATTAGGCGAGACCCAGTACTTC
CASSLLGETQYF
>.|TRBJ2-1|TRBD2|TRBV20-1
TGCAGTGCTAGCATAAGCGGGAGGGCCCGGGACAATGAGCAGTTCTTC
CSASISGRARDNEQFF
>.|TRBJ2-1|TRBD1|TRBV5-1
TGCGCCAGCAGCCTACTACCGGGACAGGTTATCAATGAGCAGTTCTTC
CASSLLPGQVINEQFF
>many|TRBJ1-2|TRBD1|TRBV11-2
TGTGCCAGCGGGGAGGGACAGGGATTTTTAGGATATGGCTACACCTTC
CASGEGQGFLGYGYTF
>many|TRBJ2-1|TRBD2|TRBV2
TGTGCCAGCAGCCCGGGACTAGCGGGAGAGGAGCAGTTCTTC
CASSPGLAGEEQFF
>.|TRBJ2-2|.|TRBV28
TGTGCCAGCAGTGTCACAGGTCCCAGGGGAGGGCTGTTTTTT
CASSVTGPRGGLFF
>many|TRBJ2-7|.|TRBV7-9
TGTGCCAGCAGCCCAAATTCAGGGCTCGAGCAGTACTTC
CASSPNSGLEQYF
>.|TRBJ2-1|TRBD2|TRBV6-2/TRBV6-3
TGTGCCAGCAGTTACTCACTAGCGGGCCTCAATGAGCAGTTCTTC
CASSYSLAGLNEQFF
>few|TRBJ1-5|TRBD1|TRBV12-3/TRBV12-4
TGTGCCAGCAGTTCCCACAGGGGCAGCAATCAGCCCCAGCATTTT
CASSSHRGSNQPQHF
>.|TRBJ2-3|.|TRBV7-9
TGTGCCAGCAGCGGGCTAGATACGCAGTATTTT
CASSGLDTQYF
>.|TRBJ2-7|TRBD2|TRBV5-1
TGCGCCAGCAGCCAGGGTGGCGGGGGTACCTACGAGCAGTACTTC
CASSQGGGGTYEQYF
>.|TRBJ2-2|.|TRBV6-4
TGTGCCAGCAGTGACGGGGACACCGGGGAGCTGTTTTTT
CASSDGDTGELFF
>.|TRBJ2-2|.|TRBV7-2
TGTGCCAGCAGCGCGAGGCCGGGATTCACCGGGGAGCTGTTTTTT
CASSARPGFTGELFF
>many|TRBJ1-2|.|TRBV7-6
TGTGCCAGCAGCTTAGGGTTGTCAGGGGATGATGGCTACACCTTC
CASSLGLSGDDGYTF